This TCR beta chain was identified in a study of T cell responses to AZD1222 COVID-19 vaccine. Broader study findings: No day 14 peak samples; only post-peak repertoires were characterized. White British ancestry dominated among donors, who included more females, and clonal diversity was possibly underestimated.

Turning to this clone: Its target is not known.

Germline V gives CDR1 MDHEN, CDR2 SYDVKM. Trimming shortened V by 8 bases and J by 7 bases, and 11 bases separated the two germline ends. This CDR3 is built from 12 residues. The table came from immunoSEQ multiplex PCR; TCRdb's copy has only in-frame clones and leaves some out. The table lists roughly 180,000 clones, 90% to 95% of them singletons. The specimen was peripheral blood, collected 28 days after the second dose of the MenACWY control vaccine. The source is an adult who received the MenACWY meningococcal vaccine as a control. This chain uses TRBV28 with TRBJ2-2; D is uncertain. Here the CDR3 DNA reads TGTGCCAGCGAACAATGGGGCGGGGAGCTGTTTTTT. It specifies CASEQWGGELFF.